This T cell receptor (beta chain) was sequenced for a study of PD-L1 blockade in urothelial cancer. The method was immunoSEQ multiplex PCR; TCRdb's version includes in-frame clones alone and lacks a portion of them. The sample carries tens of thousands of clones, about 89% recorded once. Time point indicated: peripheral blood 6 weeks after treatment start. Germline trimming cut 4 bases from V and 0 bases from J; bases unmatched to any gene: 5. Germline CDR1 SGHRS, CDR2 YFSETQ. The CDR3 sequence is 16 residues long. The chain carries TRBV5-1 and TRBJ2-7; 12 nucleotides match TRBD2. This material consisted of PBMCs, taken around atezolizumab (anti-PD-L1) treatment. The source of this sequence is a man between 65 and 85 years old with urothelial cancer. The CDR3 DNA reads as TGCGCCAGCAGCAGACTAGCGGGAGCAGTCTCCTACGAGCAGTACTTC. Translation gives CASSRLAGAVSYEQYF.